This TCR beta chain was profiled in a study of PD-1 blockade in classical Hodgkin lymphoma. Study results and limitations: Some patients began nivolumab under 1 year after ASCT. These patients were excluded from later analyses. Newly diagnosed patients were said to have less baseline TCR diversity than healthy donors did.

On this clone itself: Its antigen is currently unknown.

CDR1 and CDR2 from the germline V gene are LNHDA and SQIVND (reference sequence). V was cut by 1 base and J by 0 bases, with 6 bases left in between. This CDR3 comprises 14 residues. Sequencing was performed with immunoSEQ multiplex PCR; in TCRdb, only in-frame clones are kept and a portion is missing. The repertoire holds 7,500 to 8,000 clones, with roughly 85% as singletons. All patients experienced relapse after autologous stem cell transplantation, and brentuximab vedotin exposure was variable. The authors purified CD4+ T cells from thawed PBMCs by magnetic negative selection. The chain combines TRBV19 with TRBJ1-1; D unresolved. This receptor was taken from a human donor with classical Hodgkin lymphoma. The sample was CD4+ T cells from blood, taken at baseline. CDR3 sequence (DNA): TGTGCCAGTAGTATAGCAGGTTTGAACACTGAAGCTTTCTTT. Its translation: CASSIAGLNTEAFF.